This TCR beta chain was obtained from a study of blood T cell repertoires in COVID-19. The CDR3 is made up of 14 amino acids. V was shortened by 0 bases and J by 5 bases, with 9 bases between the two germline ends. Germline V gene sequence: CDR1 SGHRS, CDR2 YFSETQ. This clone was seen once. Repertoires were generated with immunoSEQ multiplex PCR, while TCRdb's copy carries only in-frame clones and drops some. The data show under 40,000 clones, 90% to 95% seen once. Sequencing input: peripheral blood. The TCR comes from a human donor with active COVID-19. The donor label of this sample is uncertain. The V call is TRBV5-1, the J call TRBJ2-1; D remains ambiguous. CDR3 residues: CASSLARLDNEQFF. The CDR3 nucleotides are TGCGCCAGCAGCTTGGCCAGACTGGACAATGAGCAGTTCTTC.